Reported below is one TCR beta chain. This record belongs to a study of blood T cell repertoires in COVID-19. Turning to the study itself: Both acute and convalescent COVID-19 samples were obtained from the United States, Italy and Spain.

This CDR3 contains 13 residues. V lost 7 bases and J 1 base, leaving 7 bases between the germline ends. Germline values: CDR1 ENHRY, CDR2 SYGVKD. Sequencing was performed with immunoSEQ multiplex PCR; in TCRdb, only in-frame clones are kept and a portion is missing. The sample includes 90,000 to 120,000 clones, 65% to 90% of them seen just once. The age range of participants was 18 to 89 years, with residence in some 25 US areas. The sequenced sample consisted of PBMCs or T cells enriched from blood (not recorded which). V gene TRBV10-3 combines with J gene TRBJ2-2; perhaps TRBD2 as D (5 bases). The receptor was derived from a woman aged 50 to 60 who had recovered from COVID-19. CDR3 DNA sequence: TGTGCCATCAACGGGGAGAACACCGGGGAGCTGTTTTTT. Protein product: CAINGENTGELFF.